This T cell receptor (beta chain) is from a study of Graves' ophthalmopathy and Graves' hyperthyroidism. Study background: The authors collected peripheral blood at initial diagnosis, before any treatment.

This clonotype was seen at least ten times. Amplification targeted the TCR beta CDR3 regions, with RNA transcripts as the source material. After a first-round RT-PCR with HTBI primers, a second-round multiplex PCR was run. One entry per CDR3 protein results from TCRdb running MiXCR on the multiplex PCR reads. The sample carries 170,000 or so distinct CDR3 sequences, 30% to 45% recorded once. Uncontrolled infections, other autoimmune diseases, pregnancy or lactation barred patients from enrollment. Germline V gives CDR1 GTSNPN, CDR2 SVGIG (reference sequence). The CDR3 covers 14 residues. V gave up 3 bases and J gave up 5 bases; unmatched junction bases: 6.

The chain links TRBV30 to TRBJ2-2, with 7 bases that match TRBD1. The source is a woman aged 40 to 50 with Graves' ophthalmopathy. The sample comprised peripheral blood. The CDR3 DNA reads as TGTGCCTGGAGGGAGACAGGGCGAACCGGGGAGCTGTTTTTT. Translating gives CAWRETGRTGELFF.